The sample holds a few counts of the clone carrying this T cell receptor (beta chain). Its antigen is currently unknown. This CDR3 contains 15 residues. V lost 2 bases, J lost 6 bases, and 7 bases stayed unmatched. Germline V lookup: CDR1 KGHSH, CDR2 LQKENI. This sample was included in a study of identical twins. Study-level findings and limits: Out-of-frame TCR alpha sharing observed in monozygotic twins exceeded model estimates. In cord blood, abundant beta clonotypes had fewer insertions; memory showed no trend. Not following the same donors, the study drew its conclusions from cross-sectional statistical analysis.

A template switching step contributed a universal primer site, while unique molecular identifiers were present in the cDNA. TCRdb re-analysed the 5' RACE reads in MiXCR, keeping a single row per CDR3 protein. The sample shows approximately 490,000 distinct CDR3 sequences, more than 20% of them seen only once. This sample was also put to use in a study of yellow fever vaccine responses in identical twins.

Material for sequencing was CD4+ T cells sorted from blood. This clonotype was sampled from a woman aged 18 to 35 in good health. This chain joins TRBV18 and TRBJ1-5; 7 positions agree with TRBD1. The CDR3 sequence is CASSPNIQGPQPQHF. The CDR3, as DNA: TGTGCCAGCTCACCAAATATACAGGGGCCTCAGCCCCAGCATTTT.